This T cell receptor (beta chain) appears in the sequencing data of a study of blood T cell repertoires in COVID-19. Sequencing was performed with immunoSEQ multiplex PCR; in TCRdb, only in-frame clones are kept and a portion is missing. The sample yields 150,000 to 200,000 clones, roughly nine tenths seen once. The CDR3 has 18 amino acids. Trimming at V came to 7 bases and at J to 4 bases, leaving 17 bases not matched to a gene. The chain employs TRBV23-1 and TRBJ1-1, with 11 nucleotides matching TRBD1. TRBV23-1 carries the ORF label, with uncertain function. Sample: peripheral blood. This sequence originates from a human donor in a cohort sampled during active COVID-19. As DNA, the CDR3 is TGCGCCAGCATTATCACCCCCCGGGACAGGGGGGGGGCCACTGAAGCTTTCTTT. Amino acid sequence: CASIITPRDRGGATEAFF.